The following is a T cell receptor beta chain sequence with its context. In germline, CDR1 is MNHEY, CDR2 SVGAGI. V trimming: 5 bases; J trimming: 5 bases; junction bases outside the gene matches: 5. This CDR3 has 13 residues. This specimen comes from a study of blood T cell repertoires in COVID-19. As for the study in general: Some COVID-19 samples were acute and others convalescent; all came from the United States, Italy and Spain. Sources were T cells, B-cell-depleted T cells, or PBMCs; the material itself was cDNA or gDNA.

In the original processing: Researchers report that nucleated cell counts were estimated from reference gene primer amplification. Clones were read by immunoSEQ multiplex PCR, and TCRdb kept only the in-frame ones, dropping some. For V, J and clone size, that table is used; D and trimming come from the DNA. This sample has 85,000 or so clones, with under 90% found just once. The chain carries TRBV6-5 and TRBJ1-1, with 7 bases aligning to TRBD1. This TCR came from an older man with acute or convalescent COVID-19. Sequencing input: peripheral blood. The CDR3 loop reads CASSMTGKTEAFF. The CDR3 DNA sequence: TGTGCCAGCAGTATGACAGGGAAGACTGAAGCTTTCTTT.